Listed below are T cell receptor beta chains from one sample, sequenced in a study of beta chain features in type 1 diabetes. Sequencing used immunoSEQ multiplex PCR; TCRdb keeps in-frame clones, though not all of them. The sample shows some 500,000 clones, roughly 11% of them seen only once. Sample: naive CD4+ T cells from blood. Source of these receptors: a woman younger than 30 in good health. Both conserved end residues are part of each CDR3.

V gene: TRBV29-1; CDR3 protein: CSVFGDRPYEQYF
V gene: TRBV7-2; CDR3 protein: CASSLSTGGDGYTF
V gene: TRBV30; CDR3 protein: CAWRAVGGVSKGSYEQYF
V gene: TRBV9; CDR3 protein: CASSPRPGGQPQHF
V gene: TRBV11-2; CDR3 protein: CASSLLAGFTDTQYF
V gene: TRBV7-2; CDR3 protein: CASSLVRFRSYNEQFF
V gene: TRBV29-1; CDR3 protein: CSGRQGAQETQYF
V gene: TRBV28; CDR3 protein: CASSLVRGNSPLHF
V gene: TRBV28; CDR3 protein: CASSSGGVQFF
V gene: TRBV2; CDR3 protein: CASSEWDYTYF
V gene: TRBV21-1; CDR3 protein: CASRMGRSNTEAFF
V gene: TRBV15; CDR3 protein: CATRVGGLADNEQFF
V gene: TRBV14; CDR3 protein: CASSRQGSDYGYTF
V gene: TRBV7-2; CDR3 protein: CASSRLGGFEKLFF
V gene: TRBV28; CDR3 protein: CASRSGAEAFF
V gene: TRBV20-1; CDR3 protein: CSARGNQPQHF
V gene: TRBV28; CDR3 protein: CASSLRVGYTF
V gene: TRBV7-6; CDR3 protein: CASSYKPGQGYEQFF
V gene: TRBV2; CDR3 protein: CASSVKGLNTEAFF
V gene: TRBV2; CDR3 protein: CASKGTSNQPQHF
V gene: TRBV7-2; CDR3 protein: CASSSGLAVSTDTQYF
V gene: TRBV7-2; CDR3 protein: CASSWGTNNQPQHF
V gene: TRBV28; CDR3 protein: CASSRREHFYQPQHF
V gene: TRBV5-6; CDR3 protein: CASSLAGSRTQYF